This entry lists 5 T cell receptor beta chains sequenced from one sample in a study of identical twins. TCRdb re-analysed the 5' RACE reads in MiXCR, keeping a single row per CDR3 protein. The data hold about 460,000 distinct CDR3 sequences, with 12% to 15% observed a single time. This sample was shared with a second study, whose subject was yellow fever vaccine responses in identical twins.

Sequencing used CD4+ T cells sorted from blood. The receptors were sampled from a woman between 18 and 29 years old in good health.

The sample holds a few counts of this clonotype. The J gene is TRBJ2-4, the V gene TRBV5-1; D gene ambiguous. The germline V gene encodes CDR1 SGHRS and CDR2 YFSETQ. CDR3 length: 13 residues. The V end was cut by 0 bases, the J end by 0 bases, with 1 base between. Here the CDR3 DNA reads TGCGCCAGCAGCTTGGAAGCCAAAAACATTCAGTACTTC. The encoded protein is CASSLEAKNIQYF.

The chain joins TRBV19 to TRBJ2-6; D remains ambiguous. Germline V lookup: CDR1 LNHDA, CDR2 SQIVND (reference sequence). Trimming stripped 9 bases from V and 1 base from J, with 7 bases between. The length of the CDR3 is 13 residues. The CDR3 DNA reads TGTGCCAGCAGACATTCTGGGGCCAACGTCCTGACTTTC. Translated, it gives CASRHSGANVLTF. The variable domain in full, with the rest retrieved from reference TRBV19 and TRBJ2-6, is DGGITQSPKYLFRKEGQNVTLSCEQNLNHDAMYWYRQDPGQGLRLIYYSQIVNDFQKGDIAEGYSVSREKKESFPLTVTSAQKNPTAFYLCASRHSGANVLTFGAGSRLTVL.

CDR3: CASSAEEGETQYF. DNA of the CDR3: TGTGCCAGCAGTGCTGAAGAAGGGGAGACCCAGTACTTC. V and J are TRBV2 and TRBJ2-5; D not certain. The CDR3 sequence is 13 residues long. Germline CDR1 and CDR2: SNHLY and FYNNEI. The V end lost 4 bases, the J end lost 5 bases, and 11 bases lay between the germline ends.

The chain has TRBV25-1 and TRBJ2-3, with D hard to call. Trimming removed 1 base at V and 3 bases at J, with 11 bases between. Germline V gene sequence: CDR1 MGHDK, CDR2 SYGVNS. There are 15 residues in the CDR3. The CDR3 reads CASSEFRTETDTQYF. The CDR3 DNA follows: TGTGCCAGCAGTGAATTTAGGACGGAGACAGATACGCAGTATTTT. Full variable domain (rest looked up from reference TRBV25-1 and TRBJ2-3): EADIYQTPRYLVIGTGKKITLECSQTMGHDKMYWYQQDPGMELHLIHYSYGVNSTEKGDLSSESTVSRIRTEHFPLTLESARPSHTSQYLCASSEFRTETDTQYFGPGTRLTVL.

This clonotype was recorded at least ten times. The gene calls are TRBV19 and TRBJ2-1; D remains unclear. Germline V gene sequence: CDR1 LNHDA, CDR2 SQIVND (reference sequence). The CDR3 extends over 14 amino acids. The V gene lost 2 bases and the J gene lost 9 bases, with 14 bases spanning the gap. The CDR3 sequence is CASSIRILPTEQFF. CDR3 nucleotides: TGTGCCAGTAGTATAAGGATTCTGCCGACTGAGCAGTTCTTC.